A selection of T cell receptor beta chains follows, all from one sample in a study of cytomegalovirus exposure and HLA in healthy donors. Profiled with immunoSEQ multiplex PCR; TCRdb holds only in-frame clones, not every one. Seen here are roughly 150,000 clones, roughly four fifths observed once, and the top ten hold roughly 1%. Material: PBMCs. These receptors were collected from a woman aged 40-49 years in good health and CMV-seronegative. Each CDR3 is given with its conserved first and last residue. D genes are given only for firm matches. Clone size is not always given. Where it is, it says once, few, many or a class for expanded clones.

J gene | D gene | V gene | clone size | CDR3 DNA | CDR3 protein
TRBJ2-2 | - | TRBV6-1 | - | TGTGCCAGCACCGAGAGAAGTCCCGGGGAGCTGTTTTTT | CASTERSPGELFF
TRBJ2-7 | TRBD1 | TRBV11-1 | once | TGTGCCAGCAGCCCCCGGGGACAGGGGGACTACGAGCAGTACTTC | CASSPRGQGDYEQYF
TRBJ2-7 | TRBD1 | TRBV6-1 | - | TGTGCCAGCAACCTGGACAGGGGGGGCGACGAGCAGTACTTC | CASNLDRGGDEQYF
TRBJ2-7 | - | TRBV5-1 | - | TGCGCCAGCAGCTTGGATTGGGCAAACGAGCAGTACTTC | CASSLDWANEQYF
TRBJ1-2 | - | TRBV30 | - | TGTGCCTGGAGTGTAAATCCAAACTATGGCTACACCTTC | CAWSVNPNYGYTF
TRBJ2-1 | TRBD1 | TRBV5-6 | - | TGTGCCAGCAGCAATATGGGACAGGGGCGTAACAATGAGCAGTTCTTC | CASSNMGQGRNNEQFF
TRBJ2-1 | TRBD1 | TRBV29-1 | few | TGCAGCGTAGGACAGGACAATGAGCAGTTCTTC | CSVGQDNEQFF
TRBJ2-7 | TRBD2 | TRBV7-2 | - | TGTGCCAGCAGACAAGATACTAGCGCCTACTACGAGCAGTACTTC | CASRQDTSAYYEQYF
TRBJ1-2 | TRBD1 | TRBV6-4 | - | TGTGCCAGCAGTGGACTCGGGACAGGGGCCCCTGAGACCTTC | CASSGLGTGAPETF
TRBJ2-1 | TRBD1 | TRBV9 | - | TGTGCCAGCAGCGCCGGGACAGTATACAATGAGCAGTTCTTC | CASSAGTVYNEQFF
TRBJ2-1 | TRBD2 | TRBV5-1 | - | TGCGCCAGCAGCTTGGGACTAGCGGGAAGGGAGCAGTTCTTC | CASSLGLAGREQFF
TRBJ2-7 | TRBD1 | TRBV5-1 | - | TGCGCCAGCAGCTTGGGGCGTGGGACAGGGGTTACCTACGAGCAGTACTTC | CASSLGRGTGVTYEQYF
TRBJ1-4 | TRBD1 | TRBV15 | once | TGTGCCACCAGCAGGCAGGACAGGGGATCGGGCGGAAAACTGTTTTTT | CATSRQDRGSGGKLFF
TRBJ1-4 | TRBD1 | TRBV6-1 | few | TGTGCCAGCAGTGAAGAGAGGGGGACAGGGGCGGAAAAACTGTTTTTT | CASSEERGTGAEKLFF
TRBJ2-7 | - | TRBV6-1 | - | TGTGCCAGCTATCCGGGTCACCTCTCCTACGAGCAGTACTTC | CASYPGHLSYEQYF
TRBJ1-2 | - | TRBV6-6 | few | TGTGCCAGCAGTTATGGGGCGGCCGACGGCTACACCTTC | CASSYGAADGYTF
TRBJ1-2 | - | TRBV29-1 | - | TGCAGCGTTGGGGAGGTTTCCTATGGCTACACCTTC | CSVGEVSYGYTF
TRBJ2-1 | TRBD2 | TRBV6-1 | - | TGTGCCAGCAGTGTCGAGCTAGCGGGAGTATTTGAGCAGTTCTTC | CASSVELAGVFEQFF